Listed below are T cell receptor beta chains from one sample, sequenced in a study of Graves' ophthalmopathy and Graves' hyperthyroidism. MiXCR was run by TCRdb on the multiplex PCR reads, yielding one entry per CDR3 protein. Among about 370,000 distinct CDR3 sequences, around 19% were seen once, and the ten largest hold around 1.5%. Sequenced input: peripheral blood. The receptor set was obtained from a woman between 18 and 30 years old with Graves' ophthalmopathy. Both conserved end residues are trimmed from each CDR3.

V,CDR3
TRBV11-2,ASTRGGEQY
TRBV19,ASSIAQGTEAF
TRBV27,ASRMRYNSPLH
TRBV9,ASRQGVYGYT
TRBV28,ASSSAGTANSPLH
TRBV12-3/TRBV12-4,ASSPSDTNYGYT
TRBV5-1,ASSLSTRAGYNYGYT
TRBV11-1,ASSVQTVNTEAF
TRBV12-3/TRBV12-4,ASGDSRNQPQH
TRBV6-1,ASTRSRDGSSPLH
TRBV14,ASGEHYEQY
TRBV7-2,ASSPRQATEAF
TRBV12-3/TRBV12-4,ASSPPGHHYEQY
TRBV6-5,ASAPGRRGQY
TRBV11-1,ASSSSQGGMEQY
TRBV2,ASSDWGTGANVLT
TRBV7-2,ASSLRLGQAGNTIY
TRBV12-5,ASGLGQGVQY
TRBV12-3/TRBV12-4,ASTLRGGSSYNSPLH
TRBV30,AWSPGREAF
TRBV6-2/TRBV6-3,ASSYPMNTEAF
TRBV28,ASSLDREGNTEAF
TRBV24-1,ATSDPGRLTTHIQY
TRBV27,ASSYTQILAYEQY
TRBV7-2,ASSLGETSYNYGYT
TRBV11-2,ASSLDDSSGNTIY
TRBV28,ASSSAPEAF
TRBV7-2,ASSPGTANLGQY
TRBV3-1,ASTDGREGYTQY
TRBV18,ASSTGQGLHTEAF
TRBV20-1,SADDRGSHLLH
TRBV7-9,ASSWTGGFTGELF
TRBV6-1,ASRKTDTQY
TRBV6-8,ASSYSNPRQGARGYT
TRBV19,ASSIGRTMNTEAF
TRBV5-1,ASSLDSKGPGELF
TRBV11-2,ASSSFGTGLSYEQY
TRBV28,ASNHGALRGSTEAF
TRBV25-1,ASSPWGRETEAF